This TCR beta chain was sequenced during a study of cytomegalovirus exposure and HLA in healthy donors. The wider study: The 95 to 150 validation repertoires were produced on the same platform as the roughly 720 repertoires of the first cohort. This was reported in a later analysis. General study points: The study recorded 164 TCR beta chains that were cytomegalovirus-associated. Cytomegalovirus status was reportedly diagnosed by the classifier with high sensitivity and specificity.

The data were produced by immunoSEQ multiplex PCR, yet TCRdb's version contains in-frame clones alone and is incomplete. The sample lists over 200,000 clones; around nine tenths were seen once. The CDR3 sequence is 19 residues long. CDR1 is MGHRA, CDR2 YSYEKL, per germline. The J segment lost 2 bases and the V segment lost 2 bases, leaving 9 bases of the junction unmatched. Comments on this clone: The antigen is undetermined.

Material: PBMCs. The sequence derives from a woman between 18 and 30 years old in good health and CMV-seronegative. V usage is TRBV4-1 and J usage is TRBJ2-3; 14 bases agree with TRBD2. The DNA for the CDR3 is TGCGCCAGCAGCCAATTCGGGACTAGCGGGAGTTTTAACACAGATACGCAGTATTTT. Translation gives CASSQFGTSGSFNTDTQYF.